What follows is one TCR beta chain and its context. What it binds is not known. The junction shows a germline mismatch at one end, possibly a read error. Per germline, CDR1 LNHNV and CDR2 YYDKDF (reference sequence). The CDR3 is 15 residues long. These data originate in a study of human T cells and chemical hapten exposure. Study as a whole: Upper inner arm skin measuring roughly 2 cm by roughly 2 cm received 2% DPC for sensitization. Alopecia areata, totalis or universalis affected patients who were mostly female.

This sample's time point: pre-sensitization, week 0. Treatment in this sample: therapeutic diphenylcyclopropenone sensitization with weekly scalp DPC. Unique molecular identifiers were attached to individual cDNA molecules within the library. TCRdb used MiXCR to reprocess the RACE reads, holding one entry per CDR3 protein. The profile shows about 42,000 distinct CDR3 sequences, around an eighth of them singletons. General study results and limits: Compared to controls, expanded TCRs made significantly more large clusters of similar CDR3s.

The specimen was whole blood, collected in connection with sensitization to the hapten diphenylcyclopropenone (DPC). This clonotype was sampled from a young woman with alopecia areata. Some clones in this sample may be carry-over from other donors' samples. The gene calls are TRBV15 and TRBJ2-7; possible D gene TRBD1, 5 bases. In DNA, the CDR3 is TGTGCCACCAGCGGAGACAGCTCGGTTGGCGGTGAGCAGTACTTC. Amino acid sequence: CATSGDSSVGGEQYF.